This T cell receptor (beta chain) comes out of a study of shared clonotypes between healthy human individuals. Every contributor of samples was a Caucasian grown-up residing in Nashville, Tennessee. The sorted-subset replicate PCRs were given around 190 ng DNA, which is 25,000 to 35,000 T cell genomes. Only in-frame clones appear in the TCRdb table, and some are missing; sequencing was by immunoSEQ multiplex PCR. The sample consists of 2,500,000 or so clones, 80% to 95% of them appearing once. Material: naive CD4+ T cells from PBMCs. Documented subset: CD45RA+ positively selected. The source of this sequence is a man aged 18-30 years in good health. Some clones in this sample may be carry-over from other donors' samples.

Written as DNA, the CDR3 is TGTGCCAGCAGTTTTGACCCAGGGCGCACTGAAGCTTTCTTT. It encodes CASSFDPGRTEAFF. The rearrangement uses TRBV28 and TRBJ1-1; TRBD1 might be the D (5 bases). Trimming removed 3 bases at V and 4 bases at J, with 12 bases between. CDR1 and CDR2 (germline): MDHEN, SYDVKM. CDR3 length: 14 amino acids.